Detailed here is one T cell receptor beta chain. Its antigen target is currently unknown. No clone much larger than this one lies a single base away; base qualities are absent. The hyperthyroidism patients were between 18 and 65 years old and newly diagnosed, with a disease duration of less than 2 months. Exclusion was applied to patients with uncontrolled infections, other autoimmune diseases, pregnancy or lactation. Diagnoses relied on clinical symptoms, serum thyroxine and TRAb, thyroid ultrasound and orbital computed tomography. Blood from progressor patients was collected at the time of first diagnosis with hyperthyroidism, before any ophthalmopathy symptoms had appeared. Ficoll-Paque density gradient centrifugation was used to isolate PBMCs from 8 to 10 ml of fresh peripheral blood. Progressor patients were defined as those initially diagnosed with Graves' hyperthyroidism in whom ophthalmopathy developed during follow-up. Total RNA was extracted with Trizol reagent, and quality was checked on an Agilent 2100 Bioanalyzer.

The sample comes from a study of T cells in Graves' hyperthyroidism and ophthalmopathy (dated by TCRdb to between 2018 and 2021). Describing the broader study: Peripheral blood samples were taken at the time of initial diagnosis, prior to any treatment. To identify TCR V-J signatures that set the groups apart, the researchers used a discovery cohort of 90 to 100 patients, made up of under 50 with Graves' ophthalmopathy and some 56 with stable Graves' hyperthyroidism. Prospective prediction of ophthalmopathy was tested in an independent validation cohort consisting of fewer than 20 hyperthyroidism patients and more than 15 patients who later progressed to ophthalmopathy. The approximately 97 discovery patients were randomly divided into training and test sets at a 7:3 ratio. The study also compared thyroid tissue and blood T-cell repertoires from a handful of Graves' hyperthyroidism patients. Following sampling, methimazole starting at 30 mg daily was given to hyperthyroidism patients, and high-dose intravenous methylprednisolone was given to ophthalmopathy patients. TCR Vbeta CDR3 sequencing of 130 to 150 peripheral blood samples (over 40 ophthalmopathy, 75 hyperthyroidism and approximately 17 progressor patients) is reported in the paper. What the authors observed across the whole study: In validation, progression to ophthalmopathy was predicted by the model with roughly 69% sensitivity and about 72% specificity, a median of approximately 7.1 months before onset. Blood samples also contained most of the expanded thyroid clonotypes (frequency above 0.001), which suggests that blood repertoires may reflect thyroid immune responses. No statistical method was used to set the sample size in advance, and investigators knew the group allocation. Ophthalmopathy was separated from stable hyperthyroidism by a 13 V-J signature model, with approximately 90% sensitivity and 81% to 82% specificity obtained in cross-validation and 80%/75% obtained in testing.

The TCR beta CDR3 regions were amplified from the RNA transcripts. For the first round of RT-PCR on the TCR CDR3, the HTBI primer set was used together with the Qiagen OneStep RT-PCR kit. The libraries were constructed in a second round of multiplex PCR and then size-selected and purified. The libraries were sequenced on an Illumina HiSeq2000 using paired-end 100 bp reads. The authors' analysis ran thus. SOAPnuke was used to process the raw data, with reads discarded if the reads contained adapters or uncalled bases, had a mean Phred below 15, or lacked an exact constant-primer or identifier match. High-quality paired reads were merged using COPE v1.2.5, and each unique nucleotide sequence was defined as a clonotype. MiTCR v1.1 was used to align clonotypes to the IMGT TRBV, TRBD and TRBJ reference segments. The analysis included only V-J combinations with a frequency above 0.0001, which together covered more than 99% of the repertoires. The TCS score was defined as F50 (clonal expansion) divided by E x V (chaos), with BLOSUM62-based TCRdist calculated between CDR3 peptides within each V-J. Welch's t-statistics and random forest reduced around 510 V-J features to 10 to 15, which were used in a naive Bayes classifier (R e1071). TCRdb's own reprocessing of the public reads used fastp at Q25 and MiXCR and kept productive beta chains. Rows matching on CDR3 protein sequence are summarized as one entry with the most common DNA and genes. V and J calls and clone size were set by TCRdb, not the authors. This sample holds a few hundred thousand distinct CDR3 sequences; nearly 15% were observed only once. In total, the top ten clones hold 30% of the sample.

This clonotype originated in a woman in her forties or fifties with Graves' hyperthyroidism that later progressed to Graves' ophthalmopathy. Sequenced material: blood.

The CDR3 here reads CASSLNSFHEQYF. The sequenced DNA: TGTGCCAGCAGCTTAAACAGTTTCCACGAGCAGTACTTC. The chain is assembled from TRBV7-9 and TRBJ2-7, with no confident D gene call. Relative to germline, V is 2 bases shorter and J is 5 bases shorter, with 10 bases between their ends. The CDR3 sequence holds 13 residues, the cysteine and phenylalanine included. Of the read, only the CDR3 DNA is kept; its 39 bases are in frame from base 1. According to the germline V gene (reference sequence), CDR1 reads SEHNR and CDR2 reads FQNEAQ. The CDR3 plus the reference TRBV7-9 and TRBJ2-7 genes for the other parts give the full variable domain: DTGVSQNPRHKITKRGQNVTFRCDPISEHNRLYWYRQTLGQGPEFLTYFQNEAQLEKSRLLSDRFSAERPKGSFSTLEIQRTEQGDSAMYLCASSLNSFHEQYFGPGTRLTVT.